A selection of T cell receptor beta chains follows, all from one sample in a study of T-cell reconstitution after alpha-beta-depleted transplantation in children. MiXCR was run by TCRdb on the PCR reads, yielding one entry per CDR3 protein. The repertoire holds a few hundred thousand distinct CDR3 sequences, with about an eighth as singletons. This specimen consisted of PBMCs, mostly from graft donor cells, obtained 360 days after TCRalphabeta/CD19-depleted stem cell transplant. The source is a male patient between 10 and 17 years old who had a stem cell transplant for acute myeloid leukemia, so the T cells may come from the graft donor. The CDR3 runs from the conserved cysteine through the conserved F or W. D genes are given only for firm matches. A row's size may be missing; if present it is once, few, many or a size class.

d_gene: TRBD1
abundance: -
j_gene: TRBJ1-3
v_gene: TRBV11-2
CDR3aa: CASSLVRDRADWGETNTIYF
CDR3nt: TGTGCCAGCAGCTTAGTCCGCGACAGGGCAGACTGGGGGGAGACAAACACCATATATTTT

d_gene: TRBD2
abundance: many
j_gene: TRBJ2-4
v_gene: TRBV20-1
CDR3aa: CSALRGGDLQNIQYF
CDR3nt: TGCAGTGCTCTCCGGGGGGGGGACCTGCAAAACATTCAGTACTTC

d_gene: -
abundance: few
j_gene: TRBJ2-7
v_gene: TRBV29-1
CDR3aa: CSVVRRPAGEQYF
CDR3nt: TGCAGCGTTGTTCGTAGGCCGGCTGGCGAGCAGTACTTC

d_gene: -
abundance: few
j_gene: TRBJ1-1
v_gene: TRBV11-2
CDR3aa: CASSLGPDQRYTEAFF
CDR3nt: TGTGCCAGCAGCTTAGGTCCTGACCAGAGATACACTGAAGCTTTCTTT

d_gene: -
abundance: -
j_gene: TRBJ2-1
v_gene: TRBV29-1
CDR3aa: CSVVRAAGQGTFF
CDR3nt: TGCAGCGTTGTACGGGCTGCAGGCCAGGGGACCTTCTTC

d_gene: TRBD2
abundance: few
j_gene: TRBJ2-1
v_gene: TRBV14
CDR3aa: CASSQGTSGTGEDEQFF
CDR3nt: TGTGCCAGCAGCCAAGGGACTAGCGGGACGGGAGAGGATGAGCAGTTCTTC

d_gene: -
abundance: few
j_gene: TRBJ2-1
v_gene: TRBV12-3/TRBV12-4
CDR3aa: CAASRDSDEQFF
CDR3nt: TGTGCCGCCTCCAGGGACTCCGATGAGCAGTTCTTC

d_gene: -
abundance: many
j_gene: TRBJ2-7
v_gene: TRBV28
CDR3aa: CASSSQGPQYEQYF
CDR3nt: TGTGCCAGCAGTTCCCAGGGACCTCAGTACGAGCAGTACTTC

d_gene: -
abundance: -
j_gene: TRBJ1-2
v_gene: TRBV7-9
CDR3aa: CASSLVRGTNYGYTF
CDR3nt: TGTGCCAGCAGCTTAGTTCGAGGGACTAACTATGGCTACACCTTC

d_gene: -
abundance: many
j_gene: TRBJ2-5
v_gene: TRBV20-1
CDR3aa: CSAIGGAKETQYF
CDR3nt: TGCAGTGCTATAGGGGGGGCTAAAGAGACCCAGTACTTC

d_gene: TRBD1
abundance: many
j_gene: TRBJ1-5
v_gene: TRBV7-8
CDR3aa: CASSFRDSSNQPQHF
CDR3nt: TGTGCCAGCAGCTTTCGGGACAGTAGCAATCAGCCCCAGCATTTT

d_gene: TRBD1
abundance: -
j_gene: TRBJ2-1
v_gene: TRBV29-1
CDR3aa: CSADDRAYNEQFF
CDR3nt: TGCAGCGCCGATGACAGGGCTTACAATGAGCAGTTCTTC

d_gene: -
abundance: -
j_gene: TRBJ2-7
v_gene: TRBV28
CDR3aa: CASTSRPVSYEQYF
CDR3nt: TGTGCCAGCACCTCCCGGCCGGTCTCCTACGAGCAGTACTTC

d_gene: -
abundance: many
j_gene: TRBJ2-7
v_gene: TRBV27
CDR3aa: CASSLGTRNEQYF
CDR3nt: TGTGCCAGCAGTTTGGGGACGAGGAACGAGCAGTACTTC

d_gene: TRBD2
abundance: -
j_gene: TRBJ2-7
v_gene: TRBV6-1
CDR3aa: CASSPGLAGFVYEQYF
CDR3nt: TGTGCCAGCAGTCCCGGACTAGCGGGTTTCGTCTACGAGCAGTACTTC

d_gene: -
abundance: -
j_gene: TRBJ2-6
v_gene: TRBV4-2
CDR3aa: CASSQDGTEPVSGANVLTF
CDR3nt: TGTGCCAGCAGCCAAGATGGGACGGAGCCGGTCTCTGGGGCCAACGTCCTGACTTTC

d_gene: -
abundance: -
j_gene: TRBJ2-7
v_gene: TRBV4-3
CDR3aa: CASSHGPPPFEYF
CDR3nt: TGCGCCAGCAGTCACGGACCGCCCCCTTTTGAGTACTTC

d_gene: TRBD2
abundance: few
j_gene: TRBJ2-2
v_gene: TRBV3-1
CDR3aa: CASSGRDRRNTGELFF
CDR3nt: TGTGCCAGCAGTGGGAGGGACCGACGGAACACCGGGGAGCTGTTTTTT

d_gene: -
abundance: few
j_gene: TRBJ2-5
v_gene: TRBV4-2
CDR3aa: CASSPSGKETQYF
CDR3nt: TGTGCCAGCAGCCCCTCCGGGAAAGAGACCCAGTACTTC

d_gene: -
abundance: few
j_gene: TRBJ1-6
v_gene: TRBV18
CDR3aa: CASSPRGTNNSPLHF
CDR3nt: TGTGCCAGCTCACCACGCGGCACAAATAATTCACCCCTCCACTTT

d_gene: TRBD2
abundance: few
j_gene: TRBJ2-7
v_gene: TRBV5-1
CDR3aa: CASSQLTSGRPSYEQYF
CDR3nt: TGCGCCAGCAGCCAACTGACTAGCGGGAGGCCATCCTACGAGCAGTACTTC

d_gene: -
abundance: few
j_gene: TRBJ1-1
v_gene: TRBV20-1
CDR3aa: CSAPILTEAFF
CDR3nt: TGCAGTGCGCCAATTCTGACTGAAGCTTTCTTT

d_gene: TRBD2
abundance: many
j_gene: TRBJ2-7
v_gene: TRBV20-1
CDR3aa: CSVSGVTYEQYF
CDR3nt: TGCAGTGTTAGCGGGGTGACCTACGAGCAGTACTTC

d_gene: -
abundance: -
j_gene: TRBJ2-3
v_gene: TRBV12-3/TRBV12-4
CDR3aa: CASNKGGGTDTQYF
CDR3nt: TGTGCCAGCAACAAGGGGGGGGGAACAGATACGCAGTATTTT

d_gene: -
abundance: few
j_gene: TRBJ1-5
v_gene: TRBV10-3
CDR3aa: CAISAVGGQPNQPQHF
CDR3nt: TGTGCCATCAGTGCGGTGGGGGGACAACCCAATCAGCCCCAGCATTTT

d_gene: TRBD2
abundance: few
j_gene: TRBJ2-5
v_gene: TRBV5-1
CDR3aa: CASSQTQTSELQETQYF
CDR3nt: TGCGCCAGCAGCCAGACGCAGACTAGCGAACTACAAGAGACCCAGTACTTC

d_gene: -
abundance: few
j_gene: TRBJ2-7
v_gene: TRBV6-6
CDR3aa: CASSYTFGDEQYF
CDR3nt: TGTGCCAGCAGTTACACCTTTGGGGACGAGCAGTACTTC

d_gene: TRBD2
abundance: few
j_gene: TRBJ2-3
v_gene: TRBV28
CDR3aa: CASSLLLAGDTDTQYF
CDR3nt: TGTGCCAGCAGTTTACTCCTAGCGGGCGACACAGATACGCAGTATTTT

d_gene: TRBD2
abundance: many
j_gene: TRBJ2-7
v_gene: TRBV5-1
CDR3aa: CASSLWAGTSGLSPQQYF
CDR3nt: TGCGCCAGCAGCTTGTGGGCCGGGACTAGCGGGTTGTCACCCCAGCAGTACTTC

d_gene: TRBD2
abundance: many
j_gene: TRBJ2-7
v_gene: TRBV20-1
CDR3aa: CSARVLAGAPYEQYF
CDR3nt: TGCAGTGCTAGAGTCCTAGCGGGAGCCCCCTACGAGCAGTACTTC

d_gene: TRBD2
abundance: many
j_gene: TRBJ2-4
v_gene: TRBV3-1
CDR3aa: CASSPLAGGTLAKNIQYF
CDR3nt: TGTGCCAGCAGCCCGCTAGCGGGAGGGACACTAGCCAAAAACATTCAGTACTTC

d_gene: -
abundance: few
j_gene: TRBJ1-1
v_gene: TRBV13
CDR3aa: CASSLLVADPEAFF
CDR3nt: TGTGCCAGCAGCTTACTTGTTGCAGATCCCGAAGCTTTCTTT

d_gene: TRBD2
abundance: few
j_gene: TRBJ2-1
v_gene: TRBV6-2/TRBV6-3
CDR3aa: CASSYDRTTSANEQFF
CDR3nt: TGTGCCAGCAGTTACGATCGAACGACTAGCGCCAATGAGCAGTTCTTC

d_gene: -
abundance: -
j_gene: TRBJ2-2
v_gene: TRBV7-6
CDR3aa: CASSSTHYTGELFF
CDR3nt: TGTGCCAGCAGCTCAACCCACTACACCGGGGAGCTGTTTTTT

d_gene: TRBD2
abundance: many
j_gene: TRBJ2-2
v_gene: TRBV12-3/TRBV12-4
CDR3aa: CASSPGLANTGELFF
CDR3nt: TGTGCCAGCAGCCCCGGACTAGCGAACACCGGGGAGCTGTTTTTT

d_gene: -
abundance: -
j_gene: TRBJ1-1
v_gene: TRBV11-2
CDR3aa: CASSFRWAGSLSNTEAFF
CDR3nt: TGTGCCAGCAGCTTTAGATGGGCAGGGTCTCTTTCAAACACTGAAGCTTTCTTT

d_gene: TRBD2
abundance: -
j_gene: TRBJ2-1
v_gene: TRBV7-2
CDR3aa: CASSFSGTLGVGNEQFF
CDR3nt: TGTGCCAGCAGCTTCAGCGGGACTTTGGGTGTGGGTAATGAGCAGTTCTTC

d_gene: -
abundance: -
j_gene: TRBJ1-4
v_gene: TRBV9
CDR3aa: CASSSATNEKLFF
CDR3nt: TGTGCCAGCAGCTCTGCAACTAATGAAAAACTGTTTTTT

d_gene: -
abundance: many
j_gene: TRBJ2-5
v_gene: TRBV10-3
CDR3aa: CAISQVQETQYF
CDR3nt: TGTGCCATCTCTCAGGTCCAAGAGACCCAGTACTTC

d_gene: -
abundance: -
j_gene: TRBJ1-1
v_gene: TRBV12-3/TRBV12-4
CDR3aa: CASSHPGPKAFF
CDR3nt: TGTGCCAGCAGCCACCCCGGACCTAAGGCTTTCTTT

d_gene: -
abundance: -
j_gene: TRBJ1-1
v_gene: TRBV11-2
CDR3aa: CASSPARGPLNTEAFF
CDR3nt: TGTGCCAGCAGCCCAGCGCGGGGGCCTTTGAACACTGAAGCTTTCTTT

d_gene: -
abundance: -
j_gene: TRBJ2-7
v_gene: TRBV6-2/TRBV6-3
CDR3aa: CASSPQEVEQYF
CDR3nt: TGTGCCAGCAGCCCCCAGGAGGTCGAGCAGTACTTC

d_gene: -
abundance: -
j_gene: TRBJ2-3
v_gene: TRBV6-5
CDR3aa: CASSYRTAPGTDTQYF
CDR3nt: TGTGCCAGCAGTTACAGGACAGCCCCCGGCACAGATACGCAGTATTTT

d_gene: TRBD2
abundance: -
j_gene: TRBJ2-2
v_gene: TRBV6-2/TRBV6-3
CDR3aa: CASSYNGLADHYTTGELFF
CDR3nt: TGTGCCAGCAGTTACAATGGGCTAGCGGACCACTACACCACCGGGGAGCTGTTTTTT

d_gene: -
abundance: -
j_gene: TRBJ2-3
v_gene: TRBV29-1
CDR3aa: CSQGTTGLEYF
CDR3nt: TGCAGCCAAGGGACGACAGGATTGGAGTATTTT

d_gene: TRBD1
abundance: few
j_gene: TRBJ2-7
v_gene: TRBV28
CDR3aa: CASSGTGRSYEQYF
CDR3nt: TGTGCCAGCAGCGGGACAGGGCGCTCCTACGAGCAGTACTTC

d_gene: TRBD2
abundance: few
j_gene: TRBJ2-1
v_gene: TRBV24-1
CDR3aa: CATSDFGVGRELHNEQFF
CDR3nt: TGTGCCACCAGTGATTTTGGGGTTGGGCGGGAGCTTCATAATGAGCAGTTCTTC

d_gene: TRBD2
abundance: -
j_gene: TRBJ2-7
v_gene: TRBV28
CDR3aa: CASSTFRTSGYSSTYEQYF
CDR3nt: TGTGCCAGCAGCACCTTTAGGACTAGCGGGTATTCGTCAACCTACGAGCAGTACTTC

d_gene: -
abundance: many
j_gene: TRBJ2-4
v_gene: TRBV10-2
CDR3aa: CASSELAILAKNIQYF
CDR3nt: TGCGCCAGCAGTGAGTTAGCAATTTTAGCCAAAAACATTCAGTACTTC

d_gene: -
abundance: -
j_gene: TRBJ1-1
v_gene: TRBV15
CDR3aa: CATSAPDFSAMNTEAFF
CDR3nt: TGTGCCACCAGCGCGCCGGACTTCTCGGCTATGAACACTGAAGCTTTCTTT

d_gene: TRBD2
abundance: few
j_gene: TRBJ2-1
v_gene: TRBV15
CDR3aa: CATSRDHVPAGPYNEQFF
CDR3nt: TGTGCCACCAGCAGAGATCATGTCCCAGCGGGACCCTACAATGAGCAGTTCTTC

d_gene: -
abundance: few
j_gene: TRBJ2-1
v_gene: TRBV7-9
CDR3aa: CASSWNRDQIYNEQFF
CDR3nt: TGTGCCAGCAGCTGGAACCGGGACCAAATCTACAATGAGCAGTTCTTC